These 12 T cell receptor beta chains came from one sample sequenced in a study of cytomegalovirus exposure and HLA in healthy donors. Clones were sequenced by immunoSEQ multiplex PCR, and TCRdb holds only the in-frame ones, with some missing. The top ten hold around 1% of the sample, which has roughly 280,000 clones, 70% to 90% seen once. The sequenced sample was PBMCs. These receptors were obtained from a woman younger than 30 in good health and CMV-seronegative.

The CDR3 is CASSLTGANQPQHF. DNA of the CDR3: TGTGCCAGCAGCCTAACAGGGGCGAACCAGCCCCAGCATTTT. The V and J genes are TRBV7-9 and TRBJ1-5; 7 bases are shared with TRBD1. Germline trimming cut 5 bases from V and 7 bases from J; bases unmatched to any gene: 8. Germline V gene sequence: CDR1 SEHNR, CDR2 FQNEAQ (reference sequence). There are 14 residues in the CDR3. The full variable domain, its missing parts supplied by reference TRBV7-9 and TRBJ1-5, is DTGVSQNPRHKITKRGQNVTFRCDPISEHNRLYWYRQTLGQGPEFLTYFQNEAQLEKSRLLSDRFSAERPKGSFSTLEIQRTEQGDSAMYLCASSLTGANQPQHFGDGTRLSIL.

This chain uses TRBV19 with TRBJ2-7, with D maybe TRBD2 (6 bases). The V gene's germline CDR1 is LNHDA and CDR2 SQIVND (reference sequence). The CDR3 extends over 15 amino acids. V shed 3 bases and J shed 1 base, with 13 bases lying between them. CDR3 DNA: TGTGCCAGTAGTATGAGGCTAGCGCATTCCTACGAGCAGTACTTC. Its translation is CASSMRLAHSYEQYF.

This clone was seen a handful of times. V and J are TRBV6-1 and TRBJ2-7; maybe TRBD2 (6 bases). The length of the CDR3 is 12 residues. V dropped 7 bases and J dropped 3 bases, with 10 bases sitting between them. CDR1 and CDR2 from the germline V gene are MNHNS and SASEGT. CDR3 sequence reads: CASKTGDYEQYF. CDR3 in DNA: TGTGCCAGCAAAACGGGAGACTACGAGCAGTACTTC.

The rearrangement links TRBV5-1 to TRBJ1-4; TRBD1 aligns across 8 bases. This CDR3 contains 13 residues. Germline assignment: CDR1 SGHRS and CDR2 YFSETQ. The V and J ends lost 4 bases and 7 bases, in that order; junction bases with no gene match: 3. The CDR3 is CASSTGQGEKLFF. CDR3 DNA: TGCGCCAGCAGCACCGGACAGGGTGAAAAACTGTTTTTT.

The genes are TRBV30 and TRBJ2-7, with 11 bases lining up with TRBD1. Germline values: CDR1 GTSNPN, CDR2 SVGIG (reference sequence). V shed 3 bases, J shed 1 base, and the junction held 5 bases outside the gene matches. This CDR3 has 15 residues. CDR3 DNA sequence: TGTGCCTGGAGGGGACAGGGGGGTCTATCCTACGAGCAGTACTTC. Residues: CAWRGQGGLSYEQYF. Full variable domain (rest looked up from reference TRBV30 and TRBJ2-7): SQTIHQWPATLVQPVGSPLSLECTVEGTSNPNLYWYRQAAGRGLQLLFYSVGIGQISSEVPQNLSASRPQDRQFILSSKKLLLSDSGFYLCAWRGQGGLSYEQYFGPGTRLTVT.

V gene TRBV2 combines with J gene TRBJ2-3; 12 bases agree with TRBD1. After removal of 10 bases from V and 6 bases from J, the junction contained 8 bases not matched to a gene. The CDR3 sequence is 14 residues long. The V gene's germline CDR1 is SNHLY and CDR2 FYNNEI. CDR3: CAKTGTGGRDTQYF. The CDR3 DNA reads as TGTGCCAAAACCGGGACAGGGGGCAGGGATACGCAGTATTTT.

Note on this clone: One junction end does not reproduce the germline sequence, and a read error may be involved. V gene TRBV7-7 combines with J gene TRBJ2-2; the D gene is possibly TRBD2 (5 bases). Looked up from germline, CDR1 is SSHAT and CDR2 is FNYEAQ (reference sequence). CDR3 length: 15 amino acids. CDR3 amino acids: CASSLSPGDTGELFF. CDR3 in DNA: TGTGCTAGCAGCTTATCCCCCGGGGACACCGGGGAGCTGTTTTTT.

The CDR3 DNA is TGTGCCAGCAGCGTAGGGGGACAGGAGACCGATCTCTATGGCTACACCTTC. Amino acids: CASSVGGQETDLYGYTF. The genes are TRBV9 and TRBJ1-2; TRBD1 matches 8 bases. The CDR3 is 17 amino acids. Germline CDR1 reads SGDLS; CDR2 reads YYNGEE. V lost 0 bases and J lost 4; bases outside the gene matches: 11. The full variable domain, its missing parts supplied by reference TRBV9 and TRBJ1-2, is DSGVTQTPKHLITATGQRVTLRCSPRSGDLSVYWYQQSLDQGLQFLIQYYNGEERAKGNILERFSAQQFPDLHSELNLSSLELGDSALYFCASSVGGQETDLYGYTFGSGTRLTVV.

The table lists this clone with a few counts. In DNA, the CDR3 is TGTGCAAGTCGCTTAGTAGAGTACCAAGAGACCCAGTACTTC. It is translated as CASRLVEYQETQYF. The genes are TRBV12-2 and TRBJ2-5; the DNA was not compared with TRBD2, the D call given in the table. TRBV12-2 is a pseudogene locus. This CDR3 contains 14 residues.

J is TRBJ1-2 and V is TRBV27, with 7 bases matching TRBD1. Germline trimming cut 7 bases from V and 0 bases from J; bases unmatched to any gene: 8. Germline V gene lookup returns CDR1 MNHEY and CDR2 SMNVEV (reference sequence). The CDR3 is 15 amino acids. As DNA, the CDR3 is TGTGCCAGCACCCGGCGTCAGGGGGCTAACTATGGCTACACCTTC. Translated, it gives CASTRRQGANYGYTF.

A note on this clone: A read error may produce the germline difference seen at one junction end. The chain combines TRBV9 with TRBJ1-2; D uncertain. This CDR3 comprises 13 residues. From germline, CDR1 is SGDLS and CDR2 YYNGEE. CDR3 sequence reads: CASSVGSDYGYTF. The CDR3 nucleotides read TGTGCCAGCAGCGTAGGAAGTGACTATGGCTACACCTTT.

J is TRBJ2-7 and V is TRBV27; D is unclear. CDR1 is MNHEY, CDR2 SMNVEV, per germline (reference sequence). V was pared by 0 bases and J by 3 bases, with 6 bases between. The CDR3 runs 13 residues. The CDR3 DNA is TGTGCCAGCAGTTTATCGTTCGGCTACGAGCAGTACTTC. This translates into CASSLSFGYEQYF.